This section outlines one TCR beta chain sequence together with its context. Authors' processing steps: Scientists estimated how many nucleated cells there were by amplifying reference gene primers. Using immunoSEQ multiplex PCR, the repertoire was profiled, and TCRdb retains in-frame clones only, with some absent. V, J and clone size are taken as reported in that table, and D and trimming were inferred from the DNA itself. This sample has tens of thousands of clones; approximately 90% occur once, and the top ten carry around 9.1%. The data are from a study of blood T cell repertoires in COVID-19. Germline lookup yields CDR1 MDHEN and CDR2 SYDVKM. This CDR3 region has 15 residues. Trimming removed 3 bases from V and 4 bases from J; junction bases left unmatched: 8.

This TCR came from a woman aged 80 or older with active COVID-19. The sample taken for sequencing was peripheral blood. This rearrangement joins TRBV28 to TRBJ1-2; 7 bases line up with TRBD1. CDR3 nucleotide sequence: TGTGCCAGCAGTTTGAGGCAGGGGGTGGGCTATGGCTACACCTTC. It encodes CASSLRQGVGYGYTF.